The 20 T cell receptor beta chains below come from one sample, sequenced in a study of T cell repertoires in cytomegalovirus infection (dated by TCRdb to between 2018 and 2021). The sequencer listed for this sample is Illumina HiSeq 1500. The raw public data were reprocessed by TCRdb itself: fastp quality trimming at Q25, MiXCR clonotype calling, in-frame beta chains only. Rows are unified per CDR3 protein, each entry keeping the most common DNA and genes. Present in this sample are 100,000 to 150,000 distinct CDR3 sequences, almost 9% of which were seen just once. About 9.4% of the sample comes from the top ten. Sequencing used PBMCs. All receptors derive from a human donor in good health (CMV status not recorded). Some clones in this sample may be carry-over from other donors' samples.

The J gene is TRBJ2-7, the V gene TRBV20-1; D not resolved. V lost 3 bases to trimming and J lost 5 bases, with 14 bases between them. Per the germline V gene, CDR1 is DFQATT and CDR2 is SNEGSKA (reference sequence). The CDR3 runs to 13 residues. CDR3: CSASPHIRDEQYF. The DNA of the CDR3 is TGCAGTGCTAGTCCCCATATACGAGACGAGCAGTACTTC.

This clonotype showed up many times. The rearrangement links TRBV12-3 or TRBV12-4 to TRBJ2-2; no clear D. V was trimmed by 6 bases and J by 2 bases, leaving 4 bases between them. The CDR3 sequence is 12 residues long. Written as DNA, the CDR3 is TGTGCCAGCAGGGTTAACACCGGGGAGCTGTTTTTT. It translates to CASRVNTGELFF.

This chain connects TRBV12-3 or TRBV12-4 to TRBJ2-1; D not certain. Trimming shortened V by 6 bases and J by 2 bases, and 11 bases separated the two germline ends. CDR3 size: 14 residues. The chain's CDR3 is CASSGLGPYNEQFF. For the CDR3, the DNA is TGTGCCAGCAGCGGGCTAGGCCCCTACAATGAGCAGTTCTTC.

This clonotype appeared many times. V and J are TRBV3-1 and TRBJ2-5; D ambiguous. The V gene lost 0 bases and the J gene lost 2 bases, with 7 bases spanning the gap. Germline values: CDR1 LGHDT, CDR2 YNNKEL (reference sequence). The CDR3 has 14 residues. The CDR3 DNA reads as TGTGCCAGCAGCCAAGACCCGAGTCAAGAGACCCAGTACTTC. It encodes CASSQDPSQETQYF.

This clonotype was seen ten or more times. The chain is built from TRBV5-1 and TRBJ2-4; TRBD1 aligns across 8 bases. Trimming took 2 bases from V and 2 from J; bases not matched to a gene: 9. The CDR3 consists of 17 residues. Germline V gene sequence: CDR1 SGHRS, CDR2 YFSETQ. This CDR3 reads CASSFNPDRGTKNIQYF. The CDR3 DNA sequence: TGCGCCAGCAGCTTCAACCCTGACAGGGGTACCAAAAACATTCAGTACTTC.

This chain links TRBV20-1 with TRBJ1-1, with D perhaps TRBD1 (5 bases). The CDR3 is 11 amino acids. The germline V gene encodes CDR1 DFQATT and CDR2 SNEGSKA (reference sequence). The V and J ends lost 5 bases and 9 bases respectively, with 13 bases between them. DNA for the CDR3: TGCAGTGCTCCGGGGGGGTTAAAAGCTTTCTTT. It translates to CSAPGGLKAFF.

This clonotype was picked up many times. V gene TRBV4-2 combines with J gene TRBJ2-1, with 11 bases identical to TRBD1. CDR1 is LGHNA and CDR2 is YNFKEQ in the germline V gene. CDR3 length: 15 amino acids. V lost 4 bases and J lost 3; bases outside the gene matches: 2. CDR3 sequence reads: CASSPGTGGYNEQFF. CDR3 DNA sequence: TGTGCCAGCAGCCCCGGGACAGGGGGCTACAATGAGCAGTTCTTC.

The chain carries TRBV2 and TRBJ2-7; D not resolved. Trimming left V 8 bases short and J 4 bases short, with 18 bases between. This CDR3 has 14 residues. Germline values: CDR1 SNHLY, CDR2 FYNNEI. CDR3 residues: CASVGSSRAYEQYF. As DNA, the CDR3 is TGTGCCAGCGTGGGTAGCTCTCGGGCGTACGAGCAGTACTTC.

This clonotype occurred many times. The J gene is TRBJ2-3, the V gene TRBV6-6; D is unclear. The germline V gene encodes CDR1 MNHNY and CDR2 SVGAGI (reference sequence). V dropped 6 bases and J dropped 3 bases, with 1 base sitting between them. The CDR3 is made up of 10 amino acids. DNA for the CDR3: TGTGCCAGCAGGACAGATACGCAGTATTTT. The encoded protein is CASRTDTQYF.

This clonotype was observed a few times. CDR3 sequence: CASSSPDLEITGELFF. CDR3 DNA: TGTGCCAGCAGTTCACCGGACCTCGAAATCACCGGGGAGCTGTTTTTT. The chain joins TRBV12-3 or TRBV12-4 to TRBJ2-2; unclear D gene. V lost 4 bases and J lost 4, with 16 bases in between. There are 16 residues in the CDR3.

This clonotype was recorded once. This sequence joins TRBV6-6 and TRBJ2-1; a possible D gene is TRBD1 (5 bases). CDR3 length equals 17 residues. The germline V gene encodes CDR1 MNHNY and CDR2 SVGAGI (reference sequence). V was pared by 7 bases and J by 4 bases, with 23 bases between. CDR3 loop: CASTGRVPAGLYNEQFF. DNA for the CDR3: TGTGCCAGCACGGGCAGGGTTCCCGCCGGGTTATACAATGAGCAGTTCTTC.

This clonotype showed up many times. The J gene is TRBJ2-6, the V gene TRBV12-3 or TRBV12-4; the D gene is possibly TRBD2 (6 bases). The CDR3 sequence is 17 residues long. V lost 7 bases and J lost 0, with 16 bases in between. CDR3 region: CASKARGLSSGANVLTF. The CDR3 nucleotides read TGTGCCAGCAAAGCACGGGGACTCAGCTCTGGGGCCAACGTCCTGACTTTC.

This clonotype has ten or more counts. CDR3 coding DNA: TGTGCCAGCAGCGTGGGACAGGGGATGCAGCAGTACTTC. It yields the protein CASSVGQGMQQYF. The V gene is TRBV7-2, the J gene TRBJ2-7, with 10 bases identical to TRBD1. CDR3 length: 13 amino acids. V lost 5 bases to trimming and J lost 8 bases; unmatched junction nucleotides: 6. Germline-derived CDR1 and CDR2 are SGHTA and FQGNSA.

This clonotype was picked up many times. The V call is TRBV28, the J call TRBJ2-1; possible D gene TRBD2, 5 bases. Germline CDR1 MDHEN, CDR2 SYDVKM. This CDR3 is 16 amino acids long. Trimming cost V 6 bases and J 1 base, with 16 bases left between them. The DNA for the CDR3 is TGTGCCAGCAGAACGGGGTGGGAGAGGTCCTACAATGAGCAGTTCTTC. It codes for CASRTGWERSYNEQFF.

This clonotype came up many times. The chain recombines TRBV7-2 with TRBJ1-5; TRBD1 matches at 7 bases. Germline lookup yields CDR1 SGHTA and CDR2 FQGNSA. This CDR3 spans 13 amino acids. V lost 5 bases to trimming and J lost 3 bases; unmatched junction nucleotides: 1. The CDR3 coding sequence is TGTGCCAGCAGCGACAGGGACAATCAGCCCCAGCATTTT. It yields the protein CASSDRDNQPQHF.

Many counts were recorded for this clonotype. For the CDR3, the DNA is TGTGCCAGCACGAAACAGGGCGCACTCACAGATACGCAGTATTTT. Amino acids: CASTKQGALTDTQYF. J is TRBJ2-3 and V is TRBV28; maybe TRBD1 (6 bases). The CDR3 extends over 15 amino acids. V dropped 7 bases and J dropped 2 bases, with 16 bases sitting between them. Germline CDR1 is MDHEN and CDR2 is SYDVKM.

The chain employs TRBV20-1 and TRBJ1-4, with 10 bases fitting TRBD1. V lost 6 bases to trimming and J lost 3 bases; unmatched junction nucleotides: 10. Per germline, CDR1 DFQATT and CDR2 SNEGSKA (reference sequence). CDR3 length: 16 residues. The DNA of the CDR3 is TGCAGTGCGCCGGGACAGGGGCGTAATTCTAATGAAAAACTGTTTTTT. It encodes CSAPGQGRNSNEKLFF.

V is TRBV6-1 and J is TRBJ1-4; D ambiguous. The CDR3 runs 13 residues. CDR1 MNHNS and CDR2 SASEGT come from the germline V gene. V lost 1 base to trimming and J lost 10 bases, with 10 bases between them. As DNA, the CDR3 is TGTGCCAGCAGTGAAGGGGTCGCGGGAAAACTGTTTTTT. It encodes CASSEGVAGKLFF.

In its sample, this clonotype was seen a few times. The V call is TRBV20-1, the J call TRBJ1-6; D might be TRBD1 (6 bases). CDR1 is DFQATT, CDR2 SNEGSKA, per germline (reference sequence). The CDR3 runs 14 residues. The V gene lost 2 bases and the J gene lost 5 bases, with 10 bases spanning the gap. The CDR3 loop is CSARRGEDNSPLHF. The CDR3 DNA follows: TGCAGTGCTAGAAGGGGGGAAGATAATTCACCCCTCCACTTT.

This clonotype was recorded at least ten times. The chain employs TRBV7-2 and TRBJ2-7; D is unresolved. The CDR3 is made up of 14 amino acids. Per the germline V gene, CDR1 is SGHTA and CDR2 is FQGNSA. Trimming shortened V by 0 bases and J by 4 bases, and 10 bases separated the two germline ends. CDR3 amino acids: CASSLADGPYEQYF. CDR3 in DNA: TGTGCCAGCAGCTTAGCGGATGGCCCTTACGAGCAGTACTTC.